This T cell receptor beta chain was sequenced during a study of blood T cells in healthy people across ages. General study findings and limits: Getting older went along with TCR beta diversity per million T cells dropping roughly linearly.

Through a sample-barcoded 5' primer and a J-beta primer mix, a second PCR was run for roughly 7 to 11 cycles. TCRdb re-called the 5' RACE reads through MiXCR, storing one row per CDR3 protein. The sample comprises 800,000 to 1,300,000 distinct CDR3 sequences, almost 25% of which are singletons, and approximately 0.71% rests with the top ten. CDR1 is MNHNY, CDR2 SVGAGI, per germline (reference sequence). CDR3 length: 14 amino acids. Trimming left V 7 bases short and J 8 bases short, with 17 bases between. This clonotype was counted ten times or more. What it binds is unknown. These data were likewise used in another study, on T cells of mothers and their children.

The TCR comes from a girl aged 2 to 9 in good health. Sequenced input: blood. The rearrangement joins TRBV6-6 to TRBJ1-4; D may be TRBD1 (6 bases). The CDR3 protein is CASNGGGDGEKLFF. The CDR3 coding sequence is TGTGCCAGCAACGGGGGCGGGGACGGCGAAAAACTGTTTTTT.